These 16 T cell receptor beta chains came from one sample sequenced in a study of blood T cell repertoires in COVID-19. Data came from immunoSEQ multiplex PCR; TCRdb stores just in-frame clones and leaves some out. The sample records 120,000 or so clones, roughly 91% being singletons. Specimen: peripheral blood. The receptors here all came from a human donor in a cohort sampled during active COVID-19.

The chain has TRBV19 and TRBJ2-5, with 12 bases aligning to TRBD1. This CDR3 region has 15 residues. Germline CDR1 LNHDA, CDR2 SQIVND (reference sequence). V lost 3 bases, J lost 4 bases, and 3 bases stayed unmatched. CDR3 protein: CASSMGTGGRETQYF. The DNA for the CDR3 is TGTGCCAGTAGTATGGGGACAGGGGGCCGAGAGACCCAGTACTTC.

This rearrangement joins TRBV28 to TRBJ1-5; D is undetermined. The V end was cut by 5 bases, the J end by 10 bases, with 24 bases between. CDR1 and CDR2 (germline): MDHEN, SYDVKM. CDR3 length: 16 amino acids. CDR3 sequence (DNA): TGTGCCAGCAGTCTGGCTCAACAGACCTCTTTACGCCCCCAGCATTTT. It yields the protein CASSLAQQTSLRPQHF.

This clone was seen a handful of times. This chain uses TRBV19 with TRBJ1-2, with 8 bases lining up with TRBD1. The CDR3 covers 16 residues. Trimming cost V 7 bases and J 5 bases; bases outside gene matches: 15. In germline, CDR1 is LNHDA, CDR2 SQIVND (reference sequence). The CDR3 protein is CASTLSPGGAGYGYTF. For the CDR3, the DNA is TGTGCCAGTACCCTAAGCCCAGGGGGCGCTGGGTATGGCTACACCTTC.

This clone was seen more than once but under ten times. This sequence joins TRBV5-4 and TRBJ1-4; D remains unclear. Trimming removed 5 bases from V and 8 bases from J, with 16 bases in between. The germline V gene encodes CDR1 SGHNT and CDR2 YYREEE (reference sequence). The CDR3 sequence is 14 residues long. As DNA, the CDR3 is TGTGCCAGCAGTCCTCCGGGGAAGGAGGAAAAACTGTTTTTT. Encoded protein: CASSPPGKEEKLFF.

This chain connects TRBV18 to TRBJ2-7, with TRBD2 identical over 7 bases. Germline V gene lookup returns CDR1 KGHSH and CDR2 LQKENI. This CDR3 contains 15 residues. V shed 4 bases, J shed 4 bases, and the junction held 10 bases outside the gene matches. In nucleotides, the CDR3 is TGTGCCAGCTCACACCCTAGCGGCGGGTTATACGAGCAGTACTTC. It codes for CASSHPSGGLYEQYF.

The chain combines TRBV5-3 with TRBJ1-1; a possible D gene is TRBD1 (6 bases). TRBV5-3 is sorted into the ORF group, with uncertain function. V was pared by 0 bases and J by 5 bases, with 17 bases between. This CDR3 contains 16 residues. The CDR3 reads CARSLAGGGRWTEAFF. The CDR3 bases are TGTGCCAGAAGCTTGGCCGGCGGGGGCAGATGGACTGAAGCTTTCTTT.

This chain links TRBV5-5 with TRBJ2-2; D gene ambiguous. The CDR3 totals 14 residues. Trimming stripped 0 bases from V and 5 bases from J, with 8 bases between. CDR1 is SGHKS and CDR2 is YYEKEE in the germline V gene (reference sequence). Here the CDR3 reads CASSLGPETGELFF. Here the CDR3 DNA reads TGTGCCAGCAGCTTGGGTCCCGAGACCGGGGAGCTGTTTTTT.

This clone is categorized as medium-sized. The chain has TRBV19 and TRBJ1-6; D gene unclear. CDR1 and CDR2 (germline): LNHDA, SQIVND (reference sequence). There are 15 residues in the CDR3. Trimming removed 2 bases at V and 5 bases at J, with 10 bases between. CDR3 bases: TGTGCCAGTAGTATACCAGGAAAAAATAATTCACCCCTCCACTTT. Translation: CASSIPGKNNSPLHF.

This chain links TRBV12-3 or TRBV12-4 with TRBJ1-1; 7 positions agree with TRBD1. The trim removed 3 bases at V and 9 bases at J, leaving 7 bases unmatched. The CDR3 runs to 13 residues. The CDR3 DNA sequence: TGTGCCAGCAGTTTCGGCAGGGGGTTTCAAGCTTTCTTT. Translated, it gives CASSFGRGFQAFF.

The chain uses TRBV27 and TRBJ2-2; the match to TRBD1 covers 10 bases. V dropped 2 bases and J dropped 5; count of bases not matched to a gene: 8. From germline, CDR1 is MNHEY and CDR2 SMNVEV (reference sequence). This CDR3 contains 17 residues. This CDR3 is CASSLRRDRGWTGELFF. CDR3 bases: TGTGCCAGCAGTTTACGGCGGGACAGGGGTTGGACCGGGGAGCTGTTTTTT.

This chain connects TRBV9 to TRBJ2-7; 11 bases line up with TRBD2. The CDR3 runs 17 residues. V dropped 3 bases and J dropped 1; count of bases not matched to a gene: 9. Germline V gene lookup returns CDR1 SGDLS and CDR2 YYNGEE. In nucleotides, the CDR3 is TGTGCCAGCAGCGCTACCGGTAGCGGGAGGGGGTCCTACGAGCAGTACTTC. It translates to CASSATGSGRGSYEQYF.

This clone turned up a few times. The J gene is TRBJ1-4, the V gene TRBV6-5; the match to TRBD1 covers 8 bases. The CDR3 runs to 15 residues. Trimming at V came to 4 bases and at J to 8 bases, leaving 9 bases not matched to a gene. Germline CDR1 MNHEY, CDR2 SVGAGI. CDR3 nucleotides: TGTGCCAGCAGTTTGTCAGGGGGCTTTGGGGAAAAACTGTTTTTT. It is translated as CASSLSGGFGEKLFF.

Regarding this clone: The junction departs from germline at one end; a sequencing error may be responsible. The CDR3 loop reads CASSFTGTSSPGELFF. CDR3 nucleotide sequence: TGTGCTAGCAGCTTTACCGGGACTAGTTCCCCCGGGGAGCTGTTTTTT. The rearrangement uses TRBV7-7 and TRBJ2-2; TRBD2 agrees at 8 bases. CDR3 size: 16 residues. CDR1 is SSHAT, CDR2 FNYEAQ, per germline (reference sequence).

A note on this clone: The junction departs from the called germline gene at one end, perhaps through a read error. For the CDR3, the DNA is TGTGCCTGGAGTGTAGGGTTGGAAGGGGGAATCGATTTT. Amino acids: CAWSVGLEGGIDF. The gene calls are TRBV30 and TRBJ2-3; TRBD1 is a possible D gene (6 bases). The CDR3 length is 13 residues. Germline-derived CDR1 and CDR2 are GTSNPN and SVGIG (reference sequence).

This chain connects TRBV28 to TRBJ2-1; D perhaps matches TRBD1 (6 bases). Germline CDR1 reads MDHEN; CDR2 reads SYDVKM. V gave up 9 bases and J gave up 6 bases, with 12 bases separating them. CDR3 length equals 12 residues. CDR3 amino acids: CASQRTVNEQFF. CDR3 DNA: TGTGCCAGTCAGAGGACAGTCAATGAGCAGTTCTTC.

The rearrangement links TRBV7-6 to TRBJ1-3; the D gene is possibly TRBD1 (6 bases). CDR1 SGHVS and CDR2 FNYEAQ come from the germline V gene. V dropped 0 bases and J dropped 0 bases, with 18 bases sitting between them. This CDR3 region has 19 residues. CDR3 DNA: TGTGCCAGCAGCTTAGCCCCCCCCAGGACAGCGAGCTCTGGAAACACCATATATTTT. Translation: CASSLAPPRTASSGNTIYF. Complete variable domain (other parts from reference TRBV7-6 and TRBJ1-3): GAGVSQSPRYKVTKRGQDVALRCDPISGHVSLYWYRQALGQGPEFLTYFNYEAQQDKSGLPNDRFSAERPEGSISTLTIQRTEQRDSAMYRCASSLAPPRTASSGNTIYFGEGSWLTVV.